The clone carrying this T cell receptor (beta chain) was recorded a few times. The limits of the CDR3 on the DNA are not certain, so only TCRdb's listed CDR3 is given. Ophthalmopathy patients showed a Clinical Activity Score of at least 3, NOSPECS grade of at least 4 and duration under 3 months. The sample is drawn from a study of T cells in Graves' hyperthyroidism and ophthalmopathy. Study information: Peripheral blood was obtained at initial diagnosis, preceding any treatment.

Both ends counted, the CDR3 spans 23 residues. The germline V gene encodes CDR1 SGHVS and CDR2 FQNEAQ. RNA transcripts were the template for amplifying TCR beta CDR3 regions. An initial round of RT-PCR targeting the TCR CDR3 relied on the HTBI primer set. Using its own MiXCR run on the multiplex PCR reads, TCRdb lists one record per CDR3 protein. This table has 500,000 to 750,000 distinct CDR3 sequences, over 12% appearing once. The chain employs TRBV7-8 and TRBJ2-7; whether TRBD2, the table's D call, matches the DNA was not checked. The sequence derives from a woman aged 18-30 years with Graves' ophthalmopathy. The sample was blood. This CDR3 is CASSFYICSATGQGTSGIYEQYF.